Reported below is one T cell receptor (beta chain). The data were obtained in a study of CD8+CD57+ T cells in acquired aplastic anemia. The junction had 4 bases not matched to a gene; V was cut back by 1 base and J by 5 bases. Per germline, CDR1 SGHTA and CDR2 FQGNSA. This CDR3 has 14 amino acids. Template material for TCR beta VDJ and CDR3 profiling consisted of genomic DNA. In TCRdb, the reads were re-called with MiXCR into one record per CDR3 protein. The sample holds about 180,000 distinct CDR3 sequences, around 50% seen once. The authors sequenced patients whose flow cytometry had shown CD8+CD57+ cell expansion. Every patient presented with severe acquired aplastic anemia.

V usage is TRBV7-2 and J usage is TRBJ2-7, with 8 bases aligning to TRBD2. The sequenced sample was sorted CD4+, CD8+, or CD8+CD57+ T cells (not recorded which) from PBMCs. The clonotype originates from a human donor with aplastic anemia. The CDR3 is CASSLGSGDHEQYF. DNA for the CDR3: TGTGCCAGCAGCTTAGGTAGCGGGGACCACGAGCAGTACTTC. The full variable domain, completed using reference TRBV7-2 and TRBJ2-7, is GAGVSQSPSNKVTEKGKDVELRCDPISGHTALYWYRQSLGQGLEFLIYFQGNSAPDKSGLPSDRFSAERTGGSVSTLTIQRTQQEDSAVYLCASSLGSGDHEQYFGPGTRLTVT.